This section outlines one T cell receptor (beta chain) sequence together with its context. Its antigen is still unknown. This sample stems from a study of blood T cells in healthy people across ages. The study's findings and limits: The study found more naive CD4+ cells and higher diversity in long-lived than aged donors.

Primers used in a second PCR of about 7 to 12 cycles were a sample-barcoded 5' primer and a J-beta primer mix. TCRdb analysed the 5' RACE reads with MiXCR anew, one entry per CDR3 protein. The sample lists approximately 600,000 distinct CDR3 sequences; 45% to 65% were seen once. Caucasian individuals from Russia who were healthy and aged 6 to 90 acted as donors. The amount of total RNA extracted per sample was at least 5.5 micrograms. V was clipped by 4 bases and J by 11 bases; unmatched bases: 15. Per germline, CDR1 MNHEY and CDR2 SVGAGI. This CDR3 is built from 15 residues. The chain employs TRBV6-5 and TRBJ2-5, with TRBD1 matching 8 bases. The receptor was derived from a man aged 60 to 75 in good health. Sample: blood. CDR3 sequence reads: CASSSSGTGSKQQYF. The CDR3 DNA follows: TGTGCCAGCAGTTCCTCGGGGACAGGCTCTAAGCAGCAGTACTTC.